The T cell receptor beta chain described here comes from a study of blood T cell repertoires in COVID-19. At the level of the study: Nucleic acid was either cDNA or gDNA, and it came from T cells, B-cell-depleted T cells, or PBMCs.

Using immunoSEQ multiplex PCR, the repertoire was profiled, and TCRdb retains in-frame clones only, with some absent. The sample contains about 300,000 clones, around 88% of which appear only once. Germline CDR1 and CDR2: LNHDA and SQIVND (reference sequence). J was trimmed by 6 bases and V by 5 bases; bases with no gene match: 16. The CDR3 contains 17 residues. The chain combines TRBV19 with TRBJ1-2; 9 bases map to TRBD1. The origin of this receptor is a woman aged 30 to 39 who had recovered from COVID-19. Sequencing used peripheral blood. CDR3 sequence reads: CASSFMGQGIFKDGYTF. The DNA of the CDR3 is TGTGCCAGTAGTTTCATGGGACAGGGAATTTTCAAGGATGGCTACACCTTC.